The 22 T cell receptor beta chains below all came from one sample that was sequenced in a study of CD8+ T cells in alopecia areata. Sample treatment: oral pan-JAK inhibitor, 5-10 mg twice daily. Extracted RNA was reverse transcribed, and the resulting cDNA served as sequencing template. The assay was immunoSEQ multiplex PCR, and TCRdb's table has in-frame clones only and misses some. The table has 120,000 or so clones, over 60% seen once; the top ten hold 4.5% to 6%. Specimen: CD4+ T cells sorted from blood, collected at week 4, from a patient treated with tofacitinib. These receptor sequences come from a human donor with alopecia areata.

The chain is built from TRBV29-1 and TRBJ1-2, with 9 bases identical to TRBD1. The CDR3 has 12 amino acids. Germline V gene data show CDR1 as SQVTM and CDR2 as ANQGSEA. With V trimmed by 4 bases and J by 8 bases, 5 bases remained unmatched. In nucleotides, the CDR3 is TGCAGCGTTGCGGGACAGGGCTCCGGCTACACCTTC. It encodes CSVAGQGSGYTF.

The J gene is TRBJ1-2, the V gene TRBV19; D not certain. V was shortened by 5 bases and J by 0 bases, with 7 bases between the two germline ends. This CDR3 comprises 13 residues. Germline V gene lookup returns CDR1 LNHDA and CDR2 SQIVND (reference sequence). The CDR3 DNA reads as TGTGCCAGTAGTGCACAAACTAACTATGGCTACACCTTC. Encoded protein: CASSAQTNYGYTF. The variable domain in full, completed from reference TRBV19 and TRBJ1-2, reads DGGITQSPKYLFRKEGQNVTLSCEQNLNHDAMYWYRQDPGQGLRLIYYSQIVNDFQKGDIAEGYSVSREKKESFPLTVTSAQKNPTAFYLCASSAQTNYGYTFGSGTRLTVV.

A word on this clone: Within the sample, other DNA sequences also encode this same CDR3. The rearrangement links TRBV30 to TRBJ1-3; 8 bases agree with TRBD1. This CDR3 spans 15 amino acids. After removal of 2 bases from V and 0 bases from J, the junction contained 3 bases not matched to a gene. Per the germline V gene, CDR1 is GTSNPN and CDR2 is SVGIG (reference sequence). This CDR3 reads CAWSRTGNSGNTIYF. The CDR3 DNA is TGTGCCTGGAGTCGGACAGGGAACTCTGGAAACACCATATATTTT. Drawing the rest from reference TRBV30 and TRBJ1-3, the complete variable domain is SQTIHQWPATLVQPVGSPLSLECTVEGTSNPNLYWYRQAAGRGLQLLFYSVGIGQISSEVPQNLSASRPQDRQFILSSKKLLLSDSGFYLCAWSRTGNSGNTIYFGEGSWLTVV.

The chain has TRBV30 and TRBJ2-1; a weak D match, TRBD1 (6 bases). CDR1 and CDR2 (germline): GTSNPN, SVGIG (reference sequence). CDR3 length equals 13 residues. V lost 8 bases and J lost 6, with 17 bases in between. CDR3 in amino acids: CAGGRTVLNEQFF. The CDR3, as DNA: TGTGCCGGGGGCCGGACTGTACTCAATGAGCAGTTCTTC.

This chain's CDR3 is CASSLVESYEQYF. DNA for the CDR3: TGTGCCAGCAGCTTAGTAGAGTCCTACGAGCAGTACTTC. The chain carries TRBV7-2 and TRBJ2-7; D remains ambiguous. This CDR3 is built from 13 residues. V lost 1 base, J lost 1 base, and 5 bases lay in between. CDR1 and CDR2 (germline): SGHTA, FQGNSA.

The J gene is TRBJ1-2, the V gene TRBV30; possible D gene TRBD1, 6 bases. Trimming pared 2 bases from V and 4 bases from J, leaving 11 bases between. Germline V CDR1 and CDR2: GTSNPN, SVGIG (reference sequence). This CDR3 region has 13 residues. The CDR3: CAWSRTEAYGYTF. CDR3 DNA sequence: TGTGCCTGGAGTCGGACAGAGGCCTATGGCTACACCTTC.

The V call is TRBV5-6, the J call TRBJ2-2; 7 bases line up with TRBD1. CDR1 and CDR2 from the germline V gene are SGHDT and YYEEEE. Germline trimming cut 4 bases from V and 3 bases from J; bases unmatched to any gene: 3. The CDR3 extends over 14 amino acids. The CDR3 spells CASSLGQYTGELFF. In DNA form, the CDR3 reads TGTGCCAGCAGCCTGGGACAGTACACCGGGGAGCTGTTTTTT.

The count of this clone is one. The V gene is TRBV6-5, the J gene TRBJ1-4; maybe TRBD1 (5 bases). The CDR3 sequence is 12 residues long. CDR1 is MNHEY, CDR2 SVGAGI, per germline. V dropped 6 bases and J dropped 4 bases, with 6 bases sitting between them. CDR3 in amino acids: CASRRGNEKLFF. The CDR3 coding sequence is TGTGCCAGCAGGAGGGGTAATGAAAAACTGTTTTTT.

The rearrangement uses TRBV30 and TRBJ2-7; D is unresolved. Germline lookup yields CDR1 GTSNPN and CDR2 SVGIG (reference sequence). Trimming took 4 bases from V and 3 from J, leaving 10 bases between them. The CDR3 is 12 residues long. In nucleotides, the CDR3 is TGTGCCTGGATGAGAGGAAACTACGAGCAGTACTTC. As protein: CAWMRGNYEQYF.

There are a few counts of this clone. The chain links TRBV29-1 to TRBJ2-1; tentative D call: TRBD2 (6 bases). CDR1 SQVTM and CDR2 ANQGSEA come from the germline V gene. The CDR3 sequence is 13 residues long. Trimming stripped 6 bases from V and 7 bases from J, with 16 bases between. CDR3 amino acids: CSVAVGGSNEQFF. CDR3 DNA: TGCAGCGTAGCAGTGGGGGGTAGTAATGAGCAGTTCTTC.

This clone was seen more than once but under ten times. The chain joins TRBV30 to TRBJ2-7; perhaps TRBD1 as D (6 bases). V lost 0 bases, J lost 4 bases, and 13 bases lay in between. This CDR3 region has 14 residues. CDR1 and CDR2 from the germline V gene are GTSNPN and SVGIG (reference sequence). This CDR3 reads CAWSVGARLYEQYF. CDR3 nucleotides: TGTGCCTGGAGTGTGGGGGCGCGTTTATACGAGCAGTACTTC.

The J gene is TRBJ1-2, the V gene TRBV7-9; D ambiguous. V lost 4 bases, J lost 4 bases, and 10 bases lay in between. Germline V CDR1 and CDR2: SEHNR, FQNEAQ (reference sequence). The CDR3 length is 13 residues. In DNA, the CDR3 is TGTGCCAGCAGCTCCGACATGGGCTATGGCTACACCTTC. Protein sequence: CASSSDMGYGYTF.

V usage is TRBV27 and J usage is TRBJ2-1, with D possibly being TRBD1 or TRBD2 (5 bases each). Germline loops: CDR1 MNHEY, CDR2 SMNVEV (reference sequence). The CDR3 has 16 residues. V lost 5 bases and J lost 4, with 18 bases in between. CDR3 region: CASSKPGRIPYNEQFF. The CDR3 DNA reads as TGTGCCAGCAGTAAACCGGGACGGATTCCTTACAATGAGCAGTTCTTC.

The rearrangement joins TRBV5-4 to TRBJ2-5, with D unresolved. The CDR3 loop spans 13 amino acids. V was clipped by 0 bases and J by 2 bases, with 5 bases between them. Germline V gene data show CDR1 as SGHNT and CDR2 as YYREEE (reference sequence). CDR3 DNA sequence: TGTGCCAGCAGCTTGGCACAGCAAGAGACCCAGTACTTC. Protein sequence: CASSLAQQETQYF.

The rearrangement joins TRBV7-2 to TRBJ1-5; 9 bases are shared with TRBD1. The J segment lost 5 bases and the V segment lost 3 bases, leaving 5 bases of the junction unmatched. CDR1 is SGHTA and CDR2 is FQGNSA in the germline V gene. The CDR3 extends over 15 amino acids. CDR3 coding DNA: TGTGCCAGCAGCTTGGGCACAGGGGGCCATCAGCCCCAGCATTTT. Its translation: CASSLGTGGHQPQHF.

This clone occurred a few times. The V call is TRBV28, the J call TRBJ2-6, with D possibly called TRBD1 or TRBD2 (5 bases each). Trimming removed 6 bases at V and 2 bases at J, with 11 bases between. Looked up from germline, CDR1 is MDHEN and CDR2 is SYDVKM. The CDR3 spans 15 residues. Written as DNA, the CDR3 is TGTGCCAGCAGGTTACAGGAGGCTGGGGCCAACGTCCTGACTTTC. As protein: CASRLQEAGANVLTF.

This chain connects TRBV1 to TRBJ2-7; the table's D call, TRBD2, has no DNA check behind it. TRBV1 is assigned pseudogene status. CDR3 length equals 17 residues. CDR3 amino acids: CTSSQDLAASGEYEQYF. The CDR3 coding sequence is TGCACCAGCAGCCAAGATCTTGCGGCTAGCGGAGAGTACGAGCAGTACTTC.

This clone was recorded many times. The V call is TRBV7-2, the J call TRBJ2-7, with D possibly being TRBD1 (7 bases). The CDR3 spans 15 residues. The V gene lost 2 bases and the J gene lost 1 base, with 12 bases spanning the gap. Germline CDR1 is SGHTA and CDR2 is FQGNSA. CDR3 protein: CASSLNGGQSYEQYF. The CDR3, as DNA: TGTGCCAGCAGCTTAAACGGGGGACAGTCCTACGAGCAGTACTTC.

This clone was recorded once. CDR3 protein: CASSLTGRGWYEQYF. Here the CDR3 DNA reads TGTGCCAGCAGCTTAACCGGACGGGGCTGGTACGAGCAGTACTTC. The chain recombines TRBV7-2 with TRBJ2-7; the D call may be TRBD1 or TRBD2 (5 bases each). Trimming removed 2 bases from V and 4 bases from J, with 15 bases in between. The CDR3 runs 15 residues. Germline CDR1 SGHTA, CDR2 FQGNSA.

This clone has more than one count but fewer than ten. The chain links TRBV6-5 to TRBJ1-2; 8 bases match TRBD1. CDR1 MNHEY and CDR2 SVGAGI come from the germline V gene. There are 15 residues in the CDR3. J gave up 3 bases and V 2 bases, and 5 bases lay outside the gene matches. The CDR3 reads CASSYRPGGDYGYTF. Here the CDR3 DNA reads TGTGCCAGCAGTTACCGTCCAGGGGGCGACTATGGCTACACCTTC.

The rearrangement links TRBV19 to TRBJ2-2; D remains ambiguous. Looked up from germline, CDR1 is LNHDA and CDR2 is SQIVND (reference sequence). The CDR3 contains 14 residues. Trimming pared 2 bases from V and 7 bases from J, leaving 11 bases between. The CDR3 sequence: CASSISISGGELFF. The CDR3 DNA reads TGTGCCAGTAGTATATCCATTTCTGGCGGGGAGCTGTTTTTT.

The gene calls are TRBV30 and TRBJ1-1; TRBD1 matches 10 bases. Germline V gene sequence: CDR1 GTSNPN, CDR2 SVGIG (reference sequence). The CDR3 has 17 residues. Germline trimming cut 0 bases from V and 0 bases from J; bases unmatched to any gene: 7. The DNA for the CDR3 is TGTGCCTGGAGTGTCGGGACAGGGGATGGGATGAACACTGAAGCTTTCTTT. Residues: CAWSVGTGDGMNTEAFF. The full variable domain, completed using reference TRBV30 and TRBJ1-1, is SQTIHQWPATLVQPVGSPLSLECTVEGTSNPNLYWYRQAAGRGLQLLFYSVGIGQISSEVPQNLSASRPQDRQFILSSKKLLLSDSGFYLCAWSVGTGDGMNTEAFFGQGTRLTVV.